This TCR beta chain was recorded in a study of shared clonotypes between healthy human individuals. Study-wide context: Plates per donor: three CD4 naive, three CD4 memory, two CD8 naive, one CD8 memory.

Deep was the level at which the assay was run. The protocol was immunoSEQ multiplex PCR, while the TCRdb copy is restricted to in-frame clones and leaves out a portion. The table shows about 79,000 clones, with 62% occurring only once. The CDR3 spans 15 residues. The V and J ends lost 5 bases and 0 bases respectively, with 10 bases between them. In germline, CDR1 is MNHEY, CDR2 SVGAGI. Sequencing input: memory CD8+ T cells sorted from blood. Subset given: CD45RO+ cells pooled with CCR7-negative TemRA cells. The sequence was obtained from a man aged 30-40 years in good health. The chain couples TRBV6-5 to TRBJ1-4, with a possible D match to TRBD1 (5 bases). In DNA form, the CDR3 reads TGTGCCAGCAGTCCGGGGGTTGCAACTAATGAAAAACTGTTTTTT. Translation gives CASSPGVATNEKLFF.